Listed here are 20 T cell receptor beta chains from one sample, sequenced in a study of cytomegalovirus exposure and HLA in healthy donors. The PCR contained 60 Vbeta and 13 Jbeta primers. TCRdb keeps only in-frame clones here, not all; method: immunoSEQ multiplex PCR. Of some 140,000 clones listed, around three quarters were seen once; the top ten hold about 0.91%. Sequences were obtained from PBMCs. The receptor source for this set is a young man in good health and CMV-seronegative.

The CDR3 is CASSFTSGTGSTEAFF. CDR3 DNA: TGTGCCAGCAGCTTTACTTCCGGGACAGGGTCGACTGAAGCTTTCTTT. The chain recombines TRBV5-8 with TRBJ1-1; 9 nucleotides line up with TRBD1. This CDR3 spans 16 amino acids. Germline V gives CDR1 SGHTS, CDR2 YDEGEE. Losses at the gene ends were 2 bases for V and 5 bases for J; bases not matched to a gene: 10. The full variable domain, with the rest looked up from reference TRBV5-8 and TRBJ1-1, is EAGVTQSPTHLIKTRGQQATLRCSPISGHTSVYWYQQALGLGLQFLLWYDEGEERNRGNFPPRFSGRQFPNYSSELNVNALELEDSALYLCASSFTSGTGSTEAFFGQGTRLTVV.

The chain joins TRBV9 to TRBJ2-1, with 8 positions matching TRBD1. CDR1 and CDR2 (germline): SGDLS, YYNGEE. J gave up 3 bases and V 3 bases, and 5 bases lay outside the gene matches. The CDR3 is 15 amino acids. The DNA of the CDR3 is TGTGCCAGCAGCGAAGGACAGGGTTTCTACAATGAGCAGTTCTTC. Translation gives CASSEGQGFYNEQFF.

This chain uses TRBV6-5 with TRBJ1-2; D ambiguous. Deletions cut 0 bases from V and 8 bases from J, with 10 bases between. This CDR3 spans 13 amino acids. Looked up from germline, CDR1 is MNHEY and CDR2 is SVGAGI. The CDR3 here is CASSYSNRMGYTF. DNA of the CDR3: TGTGCCAGCAGTTACTCGAATAGAATGGGCTACACCTTC.

The rearrangement links TRBV5-1 to TRBJ1-3; TRBD1 agrees at 8 bases. There are 16 residues in the CDR3. With 3 bases clipped from V and 2 bases from J, the junction kept 7 bases outside the gene matches. Germline V gene lookup returns CDR1 SGHRS and CDR2 YFSETQ. DNA of the CDR3: TGCGCCAGCAGCTCTACAGGGGGTGGTACTGGAAACACCATATATTTT. Translating it yields CASSSTGGGTGNTIYF.

V usage is TRBV5-1 and J usage is TRBJ1-1; 7 positions match TRBD1. The CDR3 consists of 14 residues. The germline gives CDR1 SGHRS, CDR2 YFSETQ. J gave up 7 bases and V 0 bases, and 6 bases lay outside the gene matches. Here the CDR3 DNA reads TGCGCCAGCAGCTTGGTACAGGGGATCGGTGAAGCTTTCTTT. Translation: CASSLVQGIGEAFF.

The chain has TRBV30 and TRBJ2-2; 9 positions agree with TRBD2. The V and J ends lost 2 bases and 7 bases, in that order; junction bases with no gene match: 5. Germline V gene lookup returns CDR1 GTSNPN and CDR2 SVGIG (reference sequence). CDR3 length: 14 amino acids. CDR3 loop: CAWSKLAGHGELFF. The CDR3 DNA follows: TGTGCCTGGAGTAAGCTAGCGGGACACGGGGAGCTGTTTTTT.

The V and J genes are TRBV19 and TRBJ2-7; D possibly corresponds to TRBD1 (6 bases). Germline CDR1 reads LNHDA; CDR2 reads SQIVND (reference sequence). V was cut by 1 base and J by 3 bases, with 13 bases left in between. The CDR3 extends over 15 amino acids. CDR3 bases: TGTGCCAGTAGTATAGTGGCAGGGGTTCTCTACGAGCAGTACTTC. As protein: CASSIVAGVLYEQYF.

V is TRBV30 and J is TRBJ2-7; D uncertain. The germline V gene encodes CDR1 GTSNPN and CDR2 SVGIG (reference sequence). V was clipped by 0 bases and J by 2 bases, with 8 bases between them. This CDR3 comprises 13 residues. The chain's CDR3 is CAWSVRGAYEQYF. CDR3 in DNA: TGTGCCTGGAGTGTACGAGGAGCCTACGAGCAGTACTTC.

The chain combines TRBV30 with TRBJ2-7; 7 bases match TRBD1. CDR1 is GTSNPN, CDR2 SVGIG, per germline (reference sequence). The length of the CDR3 is 13 residues. The CDR3 nucleotides are TGTGCTTCCAGTACAGGGGCCTCCTACGAGCAGTACTTC. Amino acid sequence: CASSTGASYEQYF.

The chain carries TRBV6-4 and TRBJ1-6; 11 bases align to TRBD1. Germline CDR1 is MRHNA and CDR2 is SNTAGT. CDR3 length: 15 amino acids. Germline trimming cut 8 bases from V and 10 bases from J; bases unmatched to any gene: 10. The CDR3 sequence is CASARDGTGGSPLHF. CDR3 DNA sequence: TGTGCCAGCGCGCGCGACGGGACAGGGGGATCACCCCTCCACTTT.

This chain uses TRBV12-5 with TRBJ1-2; 7 bases are shared with TRBD1. Unmatched junction bases numbered 10, after V lost 2 bases and J lost 13 bases. The length of the CDR3 is 13 residues. Germline-derived CDR1 and CDR2 are LGHNT and FRNRAP. The CDR3 here is CASGLTQGSLGTF. CDR3 nucleotides: TGTGCTAGTGGTTTGACACAGGGGTCCTTAGGCACCTTC.

The chain carries TRBV4-3 and TRBJ2-3; 10 bases agree with TRBD2. V trimming: 0 bases; J trimming: 6 bases; junction bases outside the gene matches: 3. CDR1 LGHNA and CDR2 YSLEER come from the germline V gene. The CDR3 runs to 15 residues. The CDR3 sequence: CASSQDSLAGDTQYF. The CDR3, as DNA: TGCGCCAGCAGCCAAGATTCACTAGCGGGGGATACGCAGTATTTT.

Worth noting for this clone: One end of the junction fails to match germline, which may point to a read error. The chain uses TRBV6-5 and TRBJ2-5; tentative D call: TRBD2 (6 bases). The CDR3 consists of 13 residues. The germline gives CDR1 MNHEY, CDR2 SVGAGI. CDR3 DNA sequence: TGTGCCAGCAGTTTGTGGGGAGGCGAGACCCGGTACTTC. It yields the protein CASSLWGGETRYF.

The chain has TRBV9 and TRBJ1-1; D gene ambiguous. The CDR3 has 13 residues. The V gene lost 7 bases and the J gene lost 0 bases, with 10 bases spanning the gap. Germline CDR1 is SGDLS and CDR2 is YYNGEE. This CDR3 is CASDGRMNTEAFF. DNA for the CDR3: TGTGCCAGCGACGGGAGGATGAACACTGAAGCTTTCTTT. The variable domain in full, completed from reference TRBV9 and TRBJ1-1, reads DSGVTQTPKHLITATGQRVTLRCSPRSGDLSVYWYQQSLDQGLQFLIQYYNGEERAKGNILERFSAQQFPDLHSELNLSSLELGDSALYFCASDGRMNTEAFFGQGTRLTVV.

The chain couples TRBV6-5 to TRBJ1-5; 7 nucleotides match TRBD1. V gave up 4 bases and J gave up 5 bases; unmatched junction bases: 5. This CDR3 contains 14 residues. The V gene's germline CDR1 is MNHEY and CDR2 SVGAGI. The CDR3 region has the DNA TGTGCCAGCAGTTCGGGACAGCAACATCAGCCCCAGCATTTT. Residues: CASSSGQQHQPQHF.

Here the CDR3 reads CASSEALKGPLNQPQHF. The CDR3 nucleotides are TGTGCCAGCAGTGAAGCGCTTAAGGGGCCCCTCAATCAGCCCCAGCATTTT. The chain uses TRBV2 and TRBJ1-5; possibly TRBD1 for D (5 bases). This CDR3 has 17 amino acids. Between the trimmed V and J ends, which lost 0 bases and 3 bases, there was a span of 15 bases. Germline V gene data show CDR1 as SNHLY and CDR2 as FYNNEI.

The rearrangement uses TRBV19 and TRBJ1-2, with TRBD1 matching over 7 bases. With V trimmed by 3 bases and J by 0 bases, 7 bases remained unmatched. The CDR3 runs to 16 residues. Germline V gives CDR1 LNHDA, CDR2 SQIVND (reference sequence). The CDR3 bases are TGTGCCAGTAGTATTTTAGGGGGCGCTTCTAACTATGGCTACACCTTC. It translates to CASSILGGASNYGYTF. The whole variable domain, remainder taken from reference TRBV19 and TRBJ1-2, is DGGITQSPKYLFRKEGQNVTLSCEQNLNHDAMYWYRQDPGQGLRLIYYSQIVNDFQKGDIAEGYSVSREKKESFPLTVTSAQKNPTAFYLCASSILGGASNYGYTFGSGTRLTVV.

This chain joins TRBV5-4 and TRBJ2-5, with TRBD1 matching 7 bases. V lost 2 bases, J lost 7 bases, and 8 bases stayed unmatched. The CDR3 length is 14 residues. From germline, CDR1 is SGHNT and CDR2 YYREEE (reference sequence). The CDR3, as DNA: TGTGCCAGCAGCTTAGGGGACAGCTTTCCGACCCAGTACTTC. Its protein is CASSLGDSFPTQYF.

This rearrangement joins TRBV5-5 to TRBJ2-3; possible D gene TRBD2, 5 bases. The germline CDR1 and CDR2 sequences are SGHKS and YYEKEE (reference sequence). V lost 7 bases and J 8 bases, leaving 23 bases between the germline ends. This CDR3 region has 15 residues. In DNA form, the CDR3 reads TGTGCCAGCCCCATCCCCGGGGAAGGATCGAGTACGCAGTATTTT. Protein product: CASPIPGEGSSTQYF.

The CDR3 reads CASSQDRVFNYGYTF. The CDR3 DNA sequence: TGTGCCAGCTCCCAGGACAGGGTCTTTAACTATGGCTACACCTTC. The chain recombines TRBV18 with TRBJ1-2, with 8 nucleotides matching TRBD1. Germline V gene data show CDR1 as KGHSH and CDR2 as LQKENI. The CDR3 consists of 15 residues. Unmatched junction bases numbered 7, after V lost 6 bases and J lost 1 base.